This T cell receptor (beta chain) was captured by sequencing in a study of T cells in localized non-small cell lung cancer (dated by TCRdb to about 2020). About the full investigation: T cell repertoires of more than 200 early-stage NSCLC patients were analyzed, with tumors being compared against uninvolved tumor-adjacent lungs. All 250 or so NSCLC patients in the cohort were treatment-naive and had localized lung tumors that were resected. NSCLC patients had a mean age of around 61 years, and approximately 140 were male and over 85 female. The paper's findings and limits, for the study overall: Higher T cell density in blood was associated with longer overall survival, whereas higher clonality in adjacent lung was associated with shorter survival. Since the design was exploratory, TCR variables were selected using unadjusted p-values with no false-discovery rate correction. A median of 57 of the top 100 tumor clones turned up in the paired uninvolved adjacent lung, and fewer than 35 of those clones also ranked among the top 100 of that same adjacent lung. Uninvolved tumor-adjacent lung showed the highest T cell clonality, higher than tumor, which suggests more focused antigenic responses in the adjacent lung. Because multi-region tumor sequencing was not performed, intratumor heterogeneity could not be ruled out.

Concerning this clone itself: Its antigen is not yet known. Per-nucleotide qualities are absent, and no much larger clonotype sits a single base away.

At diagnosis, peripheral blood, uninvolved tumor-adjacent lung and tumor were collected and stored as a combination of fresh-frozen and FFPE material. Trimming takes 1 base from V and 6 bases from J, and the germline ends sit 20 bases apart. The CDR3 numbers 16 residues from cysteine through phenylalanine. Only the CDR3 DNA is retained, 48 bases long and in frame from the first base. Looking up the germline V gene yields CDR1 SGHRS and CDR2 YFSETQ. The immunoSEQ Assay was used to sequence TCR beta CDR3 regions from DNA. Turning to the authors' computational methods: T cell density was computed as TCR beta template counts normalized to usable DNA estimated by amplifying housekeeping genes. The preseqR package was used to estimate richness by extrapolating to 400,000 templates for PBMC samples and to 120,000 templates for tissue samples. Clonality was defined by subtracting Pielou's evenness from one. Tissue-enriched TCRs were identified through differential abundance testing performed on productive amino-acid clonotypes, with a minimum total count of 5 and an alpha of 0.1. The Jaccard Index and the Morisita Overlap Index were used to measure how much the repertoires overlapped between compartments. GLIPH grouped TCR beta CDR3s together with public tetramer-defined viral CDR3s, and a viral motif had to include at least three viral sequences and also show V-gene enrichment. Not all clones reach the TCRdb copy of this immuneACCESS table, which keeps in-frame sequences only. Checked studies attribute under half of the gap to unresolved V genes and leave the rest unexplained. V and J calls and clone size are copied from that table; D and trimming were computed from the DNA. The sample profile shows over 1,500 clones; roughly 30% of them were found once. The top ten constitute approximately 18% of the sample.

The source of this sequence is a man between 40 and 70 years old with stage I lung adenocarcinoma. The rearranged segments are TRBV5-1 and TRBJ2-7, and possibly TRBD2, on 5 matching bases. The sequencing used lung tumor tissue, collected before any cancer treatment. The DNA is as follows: TGCGCCAGCAGCTTGCAGGTTGAGGGCTCTAATTGCGAGCAGTACTTC. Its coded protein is CASSLQVEGSNCEQYF.